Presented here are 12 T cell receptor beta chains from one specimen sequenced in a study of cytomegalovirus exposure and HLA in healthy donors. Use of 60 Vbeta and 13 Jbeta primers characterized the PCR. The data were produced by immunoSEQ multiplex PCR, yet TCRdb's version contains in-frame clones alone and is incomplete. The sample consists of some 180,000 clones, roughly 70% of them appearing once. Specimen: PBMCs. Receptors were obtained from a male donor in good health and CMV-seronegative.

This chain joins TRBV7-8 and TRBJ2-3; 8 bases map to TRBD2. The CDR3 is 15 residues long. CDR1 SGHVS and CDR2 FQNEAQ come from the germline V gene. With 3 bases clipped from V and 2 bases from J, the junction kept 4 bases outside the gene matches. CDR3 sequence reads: CASSFGLAITDTQYF. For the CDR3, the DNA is TGTGCCAGCAGCTTTGGACTAGCAATCACAGATACGCAGTATTTT.

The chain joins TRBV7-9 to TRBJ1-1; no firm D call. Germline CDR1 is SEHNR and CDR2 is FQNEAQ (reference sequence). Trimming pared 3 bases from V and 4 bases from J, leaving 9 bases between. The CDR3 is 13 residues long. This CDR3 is CASSFGQSTEAFF. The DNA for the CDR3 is TGTGCCAGCAGCTTTGGGCAAAGCACTGAAGCTTTCTTT.

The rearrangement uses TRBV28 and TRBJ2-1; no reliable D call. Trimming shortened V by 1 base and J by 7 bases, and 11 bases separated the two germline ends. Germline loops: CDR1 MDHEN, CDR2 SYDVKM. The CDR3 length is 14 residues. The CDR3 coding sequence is TGTGCCAGCAGTTTATTCCTTGAGAGTAATGAGCAGTTCTTC. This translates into CASSLFLESNEQFF.

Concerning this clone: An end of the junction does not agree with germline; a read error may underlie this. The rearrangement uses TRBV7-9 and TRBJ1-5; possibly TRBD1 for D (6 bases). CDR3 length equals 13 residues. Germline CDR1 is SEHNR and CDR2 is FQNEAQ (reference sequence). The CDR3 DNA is TGTTCCAGCAGGCAGGGGAAGTATCAGCCCCAGCATTTT. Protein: CSSRQGKYQPQHF. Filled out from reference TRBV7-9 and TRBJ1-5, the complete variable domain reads DTGVSQNPRHKITKRGQNVTFRCDPISEHNRLYWYRQTLGQGPEFLTYFQNEAQLEKSRLLSDRFSAERPKGSFSTLEIQRTEQGDSAMYLCSSRQGKYQPQHFGDGTRLSIL.

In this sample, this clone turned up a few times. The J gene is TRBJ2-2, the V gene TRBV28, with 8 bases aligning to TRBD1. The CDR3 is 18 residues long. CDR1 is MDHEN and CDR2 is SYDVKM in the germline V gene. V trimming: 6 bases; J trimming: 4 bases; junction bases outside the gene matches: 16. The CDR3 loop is CASRPKYDRGRGTGELFF. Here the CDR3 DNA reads TGTGCCAGCAGACCTAAGTATGACAGGGGACGTGGCACCGGGGAGCTGTTTTTT.

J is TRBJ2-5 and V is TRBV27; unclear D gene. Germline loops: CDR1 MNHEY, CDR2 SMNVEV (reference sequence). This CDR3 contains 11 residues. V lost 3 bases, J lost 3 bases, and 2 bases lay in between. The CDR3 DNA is TGTGCCAGCAGTTTTAAAGAGACCCAGTACTTC. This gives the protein CASSFKETQYF.

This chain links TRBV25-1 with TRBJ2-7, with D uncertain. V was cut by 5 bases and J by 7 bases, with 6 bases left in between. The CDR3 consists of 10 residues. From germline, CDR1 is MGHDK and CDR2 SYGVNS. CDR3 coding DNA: TGTGCCAGCAGTTATTTGGAGCAGTACTTC. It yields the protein CASSYLEQYF.

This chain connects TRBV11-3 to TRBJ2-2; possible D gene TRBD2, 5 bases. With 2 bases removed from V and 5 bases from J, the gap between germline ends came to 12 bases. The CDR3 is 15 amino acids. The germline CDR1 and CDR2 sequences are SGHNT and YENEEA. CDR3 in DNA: TGTGCCAGCAGCTTATTCGGTGGAGGAACCGGGGAGCTGTTTTTT. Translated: CASSLFGGGTGELFF.

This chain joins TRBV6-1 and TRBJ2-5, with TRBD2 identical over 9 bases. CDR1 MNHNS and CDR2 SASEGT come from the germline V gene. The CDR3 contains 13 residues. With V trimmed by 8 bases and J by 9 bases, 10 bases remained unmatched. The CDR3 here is CASQGSSGASQYF. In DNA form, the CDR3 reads TGTGCCAGCCAGGGGTCTAGCGGGGCGTCCCAGTACTTC.

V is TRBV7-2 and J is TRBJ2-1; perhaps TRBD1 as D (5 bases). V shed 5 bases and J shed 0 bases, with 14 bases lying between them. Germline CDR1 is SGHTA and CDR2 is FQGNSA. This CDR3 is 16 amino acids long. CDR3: CASSPQGVSSYNEQFF. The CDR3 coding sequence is TGTGCCAGCAGCCCCCAGGGTGTGAGCTCCTACAATGAGCAGTTCTTC.

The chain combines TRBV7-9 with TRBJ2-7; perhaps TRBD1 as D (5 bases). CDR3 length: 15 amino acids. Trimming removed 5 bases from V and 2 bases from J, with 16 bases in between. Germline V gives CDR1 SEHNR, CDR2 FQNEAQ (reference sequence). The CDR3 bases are TGTGCCAGCAGCGAAAGACAGTCCTCTCCCTACGAGCAGTACTTC. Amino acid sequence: CASSERQSSPYEQYF.

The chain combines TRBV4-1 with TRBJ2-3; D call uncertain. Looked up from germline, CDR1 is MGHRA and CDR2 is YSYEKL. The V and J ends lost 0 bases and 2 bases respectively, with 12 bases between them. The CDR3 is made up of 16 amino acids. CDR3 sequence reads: CASSQDGGQLTDTQYF. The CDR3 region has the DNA TGCGCCAGCAGCCAAGATGGTGGGCAGCTCACAGATACGCAGTATTTT.